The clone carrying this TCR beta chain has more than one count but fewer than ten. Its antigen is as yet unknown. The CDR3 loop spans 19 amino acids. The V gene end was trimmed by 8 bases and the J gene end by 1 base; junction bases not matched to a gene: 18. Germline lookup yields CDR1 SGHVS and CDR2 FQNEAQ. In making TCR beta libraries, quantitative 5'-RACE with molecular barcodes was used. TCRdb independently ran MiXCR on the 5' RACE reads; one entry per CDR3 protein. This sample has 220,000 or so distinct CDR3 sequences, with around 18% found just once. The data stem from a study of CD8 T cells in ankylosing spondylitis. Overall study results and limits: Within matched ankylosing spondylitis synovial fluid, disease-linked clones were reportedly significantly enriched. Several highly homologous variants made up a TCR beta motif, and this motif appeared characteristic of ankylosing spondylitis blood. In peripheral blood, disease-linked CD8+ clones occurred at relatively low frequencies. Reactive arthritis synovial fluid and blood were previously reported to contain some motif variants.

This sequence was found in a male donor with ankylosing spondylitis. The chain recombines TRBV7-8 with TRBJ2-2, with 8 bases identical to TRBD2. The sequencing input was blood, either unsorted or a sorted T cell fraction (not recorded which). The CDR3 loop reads CASLKRPESGSRNTGELFF. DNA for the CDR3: TGTGCCAGCCTCAAGCGGCCGGAGAGCGGGAGTCGGAACACCGGGGAGCTGTTTTTT.